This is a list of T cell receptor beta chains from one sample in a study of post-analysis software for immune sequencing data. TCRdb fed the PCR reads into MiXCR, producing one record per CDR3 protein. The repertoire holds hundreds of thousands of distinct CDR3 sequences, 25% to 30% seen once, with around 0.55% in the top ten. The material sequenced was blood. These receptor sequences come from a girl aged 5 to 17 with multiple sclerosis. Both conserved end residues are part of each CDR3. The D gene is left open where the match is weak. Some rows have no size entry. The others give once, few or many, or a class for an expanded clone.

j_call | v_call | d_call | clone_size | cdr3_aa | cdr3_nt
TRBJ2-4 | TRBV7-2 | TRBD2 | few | CASSPRGLAGAKNIQYF | TGTGCCAGCAGCCCGCGAGGACTAGCGGGAGCCAAAAACATTCAGTACTTC
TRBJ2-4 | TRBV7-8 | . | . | CASSLEWSSNEQYF | TGTGCCAGCAGCTTAGAGTGGAGCAGCAATGAGCAGTACTTC
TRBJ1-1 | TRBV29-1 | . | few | CSSRLDTEAFF | TGCAGCTCGAGACTCGACACTGAAGCTTTCTTT
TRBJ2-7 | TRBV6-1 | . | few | CASSEIVNSYEQYF | TGTGCCAGCAGTGAAATCGTCAACTCCTACGAGCAGTACTTC
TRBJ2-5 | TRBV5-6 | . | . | CASSLPPGRNPGQYF | TGTGCCAGCAGCTTGCCCCCGGGACGAAACCCGGGGCAGTACTTC
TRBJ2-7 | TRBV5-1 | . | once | CASSLTGNEQYF | TGCGCCAGCAGCTTGACGGGAAACGAGCAGTACTTC
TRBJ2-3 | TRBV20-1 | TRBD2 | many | CSAGTSSGTSTDTQYF | TGCAGTGCTGGGACATCTAGCGGGACTAGCACAGATACGCAGTATTTT
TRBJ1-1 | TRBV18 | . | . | CASSPPGASNTEAFF | TGTGCCAGCTCCCCCCCAGGGGCCTCGAACACTGAAGCTTTCTTT
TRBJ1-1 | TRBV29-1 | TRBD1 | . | CSVAVQGGMNTEAFF | TGCAGCGTTGCCGTGCAGGGGGGCATGAACACTGAAGCTTTCTTT
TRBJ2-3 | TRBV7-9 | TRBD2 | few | CASSPGQTGTSGTDTQYF | TGTGCCAGCAGCCCTGGACAGACAGGGACTAGCGGCACAGATACGCAGTATTTT
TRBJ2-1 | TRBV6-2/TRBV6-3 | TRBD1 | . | CASSYFSPDRDEQFF | TGTGCCAGCAGTTACTTCTCACCCGACAGGGATGAGCAGTTCTTC
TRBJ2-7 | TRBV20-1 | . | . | CSARDLEGSDYEQYF | TGCAGTGCTAGAGATCTCGAGGGTAGCGACTACGAGCAGTACTTC
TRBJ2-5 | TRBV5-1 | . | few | CASSLVSGRQETQYF | TGCGCCAGCAGCTTGGTATCGGGCAGGCAAGAGACCCAGTACTTC
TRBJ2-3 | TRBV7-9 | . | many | CASSSLADTQYF | TGTGCCAGCAGCTCCCTCGCAGATACGCAGTATTTT
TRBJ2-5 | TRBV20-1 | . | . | CSAIIDSLSRGTQYF | TGCAGTGCTATTATCGATAGCCTCTCCAGGGGGACCCAGTACTTC
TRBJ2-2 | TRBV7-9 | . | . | CASSQTGTETGELFF | TGTGCCAGCAGCCAAACCGGGACTGAAACCGGGGAGCTGTTTTTT
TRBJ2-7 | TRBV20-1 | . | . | CSAKLAGAYEQYF | TGCAGTGCTAAATTGGCCGGAGCCTACGAGCAGTACTTC
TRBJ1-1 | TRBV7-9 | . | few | CASSPQAGPNTEAFF | TGTGCCAGCAGCCCCCAGGCAGGCCCGAACACTGAAGCTTTCTTT
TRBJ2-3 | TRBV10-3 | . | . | CAMGSGSPSTDTQYF | TGTGCCATGGGGTCGGGCAGCCCAAGCACAGATACGCAGTATTTT
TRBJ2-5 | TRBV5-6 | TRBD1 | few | CASSLGTGGAGETQYF | TGTGCCAGCAGCTTGGGAACAGGGGGCGCAGGAGAGACCCAGTACTTC
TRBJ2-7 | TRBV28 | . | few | CASSLYRDGGYEQYF | TGTGCCAGCAGTTTATACCGGGACGGTGGCTACGAGCAGTACTTC
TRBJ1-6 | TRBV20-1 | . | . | CSAPGHPNSPLHF | TGCAGTGCCCCGGGACATCCTAATTCACCCCTCCACTTT
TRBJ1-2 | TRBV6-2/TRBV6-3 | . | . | CASTYSDLYGYTF | TGTGCCAGCACCTACTCCGATCTCTATGGCTACACCTTC
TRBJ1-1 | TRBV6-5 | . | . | CASGQLPNTEAFF | TGTGCCAGCGGACAGCTCCCGAACACTGAAGCTTTCTTT
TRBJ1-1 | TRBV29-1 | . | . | CSVGPGSEAFF | TGCAGCGTGGGGCCGGGCTCTGAAGCTTTCTTT
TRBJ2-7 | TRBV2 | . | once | CASIRTVGLDEQYF | TGTGCCAGCATAAGGACGGTGGGCTTGGACGAGCAGTACTTC
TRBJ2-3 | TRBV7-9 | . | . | CASSSRYGDPLNTQYF | TGTGCCAGCAGCTCCCGGTACGGGGATCCCCTAAATACGCAGTATTTT
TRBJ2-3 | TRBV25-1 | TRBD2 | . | CASSEFLSGSHTDTQYF | TGTGCCAGCAGTGAATTTCTCAGCGGGAGCCACACAGATACGCAGTATTTT
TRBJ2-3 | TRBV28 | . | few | CASSQYRVESDTQYF | TGTGCCAGCAGCCAATACAGGGTCGAGTCAGATACGCAGTATTTT
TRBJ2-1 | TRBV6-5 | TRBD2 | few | CASSYSTSGGAESYNEQFF | TGTGCCAGCAGTTACTCGACTAGCGGGGGGGCTGAATCCTACAATGAGCAGTTCTTC
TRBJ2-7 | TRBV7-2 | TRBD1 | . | CASSSPGQGAREQYF | TGTGCCAGCAGCTCCCCCGGACAGGGGGCTCGCGAGCAGTACTTC
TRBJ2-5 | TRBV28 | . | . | CASTLGYQETQYF | TGTGCCAGCACCCTGGGCTATCAAGAGACCCAGTACTTC